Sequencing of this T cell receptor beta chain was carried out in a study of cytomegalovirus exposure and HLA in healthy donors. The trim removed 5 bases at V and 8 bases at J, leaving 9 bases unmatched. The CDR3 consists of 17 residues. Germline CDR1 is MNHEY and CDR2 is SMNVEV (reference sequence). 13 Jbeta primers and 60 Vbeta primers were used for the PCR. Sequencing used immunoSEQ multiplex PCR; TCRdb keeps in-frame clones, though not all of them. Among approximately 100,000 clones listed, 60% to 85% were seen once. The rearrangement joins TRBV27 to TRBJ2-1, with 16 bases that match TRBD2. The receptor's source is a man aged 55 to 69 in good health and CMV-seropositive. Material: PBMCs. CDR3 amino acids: CASSPGTSGGEIDEQFF. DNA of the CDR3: TGTGCCAGCAGTCCCGGGACTAGCGGGGGGGAAATCGATGAGCAGTTCTTC.